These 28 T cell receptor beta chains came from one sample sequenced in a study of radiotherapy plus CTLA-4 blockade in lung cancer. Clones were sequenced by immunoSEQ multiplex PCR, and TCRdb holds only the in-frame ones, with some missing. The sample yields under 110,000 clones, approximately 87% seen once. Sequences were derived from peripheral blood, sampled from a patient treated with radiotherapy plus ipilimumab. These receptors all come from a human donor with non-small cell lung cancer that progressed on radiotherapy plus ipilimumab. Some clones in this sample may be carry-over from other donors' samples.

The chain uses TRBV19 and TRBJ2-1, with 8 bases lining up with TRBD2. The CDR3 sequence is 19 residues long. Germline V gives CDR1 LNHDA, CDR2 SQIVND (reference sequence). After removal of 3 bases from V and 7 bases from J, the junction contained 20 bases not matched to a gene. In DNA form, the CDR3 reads TGTGCCAGTAGTATGAGTGGGACCCCCGGGGGGGGTCCGGGTAATGAGCAGTTCTTC. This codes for CASSMSGTPGGGPGNEQFF.

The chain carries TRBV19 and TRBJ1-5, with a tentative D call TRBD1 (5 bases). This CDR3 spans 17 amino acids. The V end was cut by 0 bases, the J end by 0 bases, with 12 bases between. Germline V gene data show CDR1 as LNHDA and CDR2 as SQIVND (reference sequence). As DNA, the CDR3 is TGTGCCAGTAGTATAGATTGGGGGACTTATAGCAATCAGCCCCAGCATTTT. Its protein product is CASSIDWGTYSNQPQHF.

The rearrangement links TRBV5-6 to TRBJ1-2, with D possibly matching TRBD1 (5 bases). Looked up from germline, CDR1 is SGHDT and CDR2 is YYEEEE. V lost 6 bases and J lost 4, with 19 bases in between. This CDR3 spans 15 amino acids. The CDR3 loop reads CASTHLGGLLYGYTF. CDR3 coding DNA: TGTGCCAGCACCCATCTGGGGGGACTGCTCTATGGCTACACCTTC.

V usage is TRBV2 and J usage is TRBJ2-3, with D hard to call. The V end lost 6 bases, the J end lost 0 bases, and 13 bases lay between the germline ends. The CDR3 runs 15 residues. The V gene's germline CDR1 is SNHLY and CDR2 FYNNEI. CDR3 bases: TGTGCCAGCAGGGTTTTGGGCAGGAGCACAGATACGCAGTATTTT. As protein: CASRVLGRSTDTQYF. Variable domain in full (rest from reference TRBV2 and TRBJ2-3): EPEVTQTPSHQVTQMGQEVILRCVPISNHLYFYWYRQILGQKVEFLVSFYNNEISEKSEIFDDQFSVERPDGSNFTLKIRSTKLEDSAMYFCASRVLGRSTDTQYFGPGTRLTVL.

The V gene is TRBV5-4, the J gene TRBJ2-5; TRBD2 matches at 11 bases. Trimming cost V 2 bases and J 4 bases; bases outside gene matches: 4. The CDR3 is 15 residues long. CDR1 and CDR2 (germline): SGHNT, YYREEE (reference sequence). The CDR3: CASSFSGGAGETQYF. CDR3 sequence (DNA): TGTGCCAGCAGCTTTAGCGGGGGGGCCGGAGAGACCCAGTACTTC.

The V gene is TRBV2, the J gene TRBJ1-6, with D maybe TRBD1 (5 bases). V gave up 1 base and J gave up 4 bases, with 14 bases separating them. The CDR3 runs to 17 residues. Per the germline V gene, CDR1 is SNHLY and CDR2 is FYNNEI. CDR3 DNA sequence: TGTGCCAGCAGTGAAGGAGACAGTCTAGCGTATAATTCACCCCTCCACTTT. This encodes CASSEGDSLAYNSPLHF.

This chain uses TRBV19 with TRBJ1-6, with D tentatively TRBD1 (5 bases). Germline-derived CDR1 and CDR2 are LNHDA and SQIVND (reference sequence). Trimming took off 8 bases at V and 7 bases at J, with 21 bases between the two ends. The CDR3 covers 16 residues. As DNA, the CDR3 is TGTGCCAGTGCCTACTCGGGGGTCAGCACCAATTCACCCCTCCACTTT. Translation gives CASAYSGVSTNSPLHF.

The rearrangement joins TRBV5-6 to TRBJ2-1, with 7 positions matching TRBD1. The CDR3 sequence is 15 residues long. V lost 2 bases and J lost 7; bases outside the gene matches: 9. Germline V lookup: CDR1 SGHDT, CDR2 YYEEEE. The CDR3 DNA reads TGTGCCAGCAGCTTTTATGCGACAGGGTTTAATGAGCAGTTCTTC. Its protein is CASSFYATGFNEQFF.

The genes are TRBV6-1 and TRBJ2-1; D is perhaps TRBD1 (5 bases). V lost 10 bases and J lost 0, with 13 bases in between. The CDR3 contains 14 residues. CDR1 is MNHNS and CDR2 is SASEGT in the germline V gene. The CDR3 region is CATKGAVSYNEQFF. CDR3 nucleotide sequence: TGTGCCACCAAAGGGGCGGTCTCCTACAATGAGCAGTTCTTC.

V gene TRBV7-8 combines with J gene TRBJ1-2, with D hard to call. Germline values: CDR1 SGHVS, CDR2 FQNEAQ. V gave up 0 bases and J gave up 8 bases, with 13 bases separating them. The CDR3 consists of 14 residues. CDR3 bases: TGTGCCAGCAGCTTAGCGCATCGAGGTTCCGGCTACACCTTC. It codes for CASSLAHRGSGYTF.

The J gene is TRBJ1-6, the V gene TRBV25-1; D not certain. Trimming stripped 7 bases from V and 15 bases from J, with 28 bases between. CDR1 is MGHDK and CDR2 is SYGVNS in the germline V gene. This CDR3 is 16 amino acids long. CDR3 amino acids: CASTRGLRSEFDVLHF. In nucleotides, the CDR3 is TGTGCCAGCACCCGGGGATTGAGGTCCGAATTTGACGTCCTCCACTTT.

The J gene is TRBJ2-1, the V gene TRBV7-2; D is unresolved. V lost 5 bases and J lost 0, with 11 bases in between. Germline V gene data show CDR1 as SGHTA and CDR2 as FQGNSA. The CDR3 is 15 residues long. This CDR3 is CASSLGTSSYNEQFF. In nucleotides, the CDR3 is TGTGCCAGCAGCCTGGGCACCAGCTCCTACAATGAGCAGTTCTTC.

The DNA for the CDR3 is TGTGCCAGCTCCTATGGGACAGGGGCTTCTGGGGCCAACGTCCTGACTTTC. This sequence encodes CASSYGTGASGANVLTF. The rearrangement joins TRBV18 to TRBJ2-6; TRBD1 matches 10 bases. Germline values: CDR1 KGHSH, CDR2 LQKENI. CDR3 length equals 17 residues. V trimming: 6 bases; J trimming: 1 base; junction bases outside the gene matches: 6.

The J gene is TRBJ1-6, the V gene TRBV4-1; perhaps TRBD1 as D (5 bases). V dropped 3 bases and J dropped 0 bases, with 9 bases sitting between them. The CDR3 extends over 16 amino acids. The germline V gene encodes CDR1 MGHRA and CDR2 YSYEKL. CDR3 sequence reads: CASSQDILSYNSPLHF. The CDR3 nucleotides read TGCGCCAGCAGCCAGGACATTCTCTCCTATAATTCACCCCTCCACTTT.

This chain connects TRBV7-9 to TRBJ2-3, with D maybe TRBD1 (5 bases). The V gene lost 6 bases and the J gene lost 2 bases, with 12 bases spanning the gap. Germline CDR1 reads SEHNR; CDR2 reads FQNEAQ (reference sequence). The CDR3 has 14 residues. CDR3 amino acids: CASSFRQFTDTQYF. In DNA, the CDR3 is TGTGCCAGCAGTTTTAGACAGTTCACAGATACGCAGTATTTT.

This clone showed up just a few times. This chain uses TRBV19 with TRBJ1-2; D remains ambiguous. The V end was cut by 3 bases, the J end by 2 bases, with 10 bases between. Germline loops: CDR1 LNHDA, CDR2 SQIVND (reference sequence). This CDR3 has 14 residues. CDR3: CASSMQGPNYGYTF. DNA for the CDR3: TGTGCCAGTAGTATGCAAGGACCGAACTATGGCTACACCTTC.

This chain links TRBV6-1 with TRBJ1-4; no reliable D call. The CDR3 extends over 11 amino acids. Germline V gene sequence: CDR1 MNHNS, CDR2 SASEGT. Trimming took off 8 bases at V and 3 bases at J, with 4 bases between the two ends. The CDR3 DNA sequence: TGTGCCAGCCACTCTAATGAAAAACTGTTTTTT. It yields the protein CASHSNEKLFF.

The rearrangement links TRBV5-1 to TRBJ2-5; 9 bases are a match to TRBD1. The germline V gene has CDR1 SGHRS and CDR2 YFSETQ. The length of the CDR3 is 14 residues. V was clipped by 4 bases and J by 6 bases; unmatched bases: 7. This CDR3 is CASSALQGAKTQYF. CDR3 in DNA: TGCGCCAGCAGCGCACTACAGGGGGCGAAGACCCAGTACTTC.

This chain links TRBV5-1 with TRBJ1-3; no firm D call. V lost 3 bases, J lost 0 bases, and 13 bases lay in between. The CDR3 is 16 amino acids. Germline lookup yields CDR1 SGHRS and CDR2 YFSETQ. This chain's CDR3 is CASSSMEASSGNTIYF. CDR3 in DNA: TGCGCCAGCAGCTCTATGGAGGCCTCCTCTGGAAACACCATATATTTT.

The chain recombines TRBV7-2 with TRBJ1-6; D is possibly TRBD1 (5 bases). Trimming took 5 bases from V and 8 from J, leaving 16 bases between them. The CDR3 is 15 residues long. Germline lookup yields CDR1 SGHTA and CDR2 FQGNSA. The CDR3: CASSPRGRGDSPLHF. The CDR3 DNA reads TGTGCCAGCAGCCCAAGGGGTAGAGGAGATTCACCCCTCCACTTT. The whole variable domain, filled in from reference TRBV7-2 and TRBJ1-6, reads GAGVSQSPSNKVTEKGKDVELRCDPISGHTALYWYRQSLGQGLEFLIYFQGNSAPDKSGLPSDRFSAERTGGSVSTLTIQRTQQEDSAVYLCASSPRGRGDSPLHFGNGTRLTVT.

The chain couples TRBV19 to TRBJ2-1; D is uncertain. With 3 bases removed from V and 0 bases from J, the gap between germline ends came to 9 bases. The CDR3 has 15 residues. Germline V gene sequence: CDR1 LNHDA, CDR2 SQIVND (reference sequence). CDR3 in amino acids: CASSIVGASYNEQFF. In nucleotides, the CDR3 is TGTGCCAGTAGTATTGTGGGTGCCTCCTACAATGAGCAGTTCTTC.

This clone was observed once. CDR3 region: CASSLLTRGTQYF. The CDR3 region has the DNA TGTGCCAGCAGCTTATTGACTCGTGGGACCCAGTACTTC. The chain employs TRBV7-2 and TRBJ2-5; D remains unclear. This CDR3 spans 13 amino acids. Germline V gives CDR1 SGHTA, CDR2 FQGNSA. Trimming stripped 2 bases from V and 7 bases from J, with 11 bases between.

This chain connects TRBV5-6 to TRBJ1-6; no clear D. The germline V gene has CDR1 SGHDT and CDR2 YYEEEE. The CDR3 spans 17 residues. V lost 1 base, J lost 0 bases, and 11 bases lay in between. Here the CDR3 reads CASSLNGVRSYNSPLHF. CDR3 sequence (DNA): TGTGCCAGCAGCTTGAACGGGGTCCGCTCCTATAATTCACCCCTCCACTTT.

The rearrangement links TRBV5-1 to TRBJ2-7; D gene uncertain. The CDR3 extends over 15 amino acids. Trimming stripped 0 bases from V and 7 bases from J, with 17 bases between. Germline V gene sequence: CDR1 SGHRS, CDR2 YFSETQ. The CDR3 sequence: CASSLAPTDLPEQYF. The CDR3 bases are TGCGCCAGCAGCTTGGCCCCGACGGACCTACCTGAGCAGTACTTC.

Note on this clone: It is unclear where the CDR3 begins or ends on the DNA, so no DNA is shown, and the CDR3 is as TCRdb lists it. CDR3 residues: CASSSSGQGRGGYTF. The chain couples TRBV28 to TRBJ1-2; the table assigns TRBD1, which was not confirmed against the DNA. CDR1 is MDHEN, CDR2 SYDVKM, per germline. The CDR3 has 15 residues if both end residues are counted.

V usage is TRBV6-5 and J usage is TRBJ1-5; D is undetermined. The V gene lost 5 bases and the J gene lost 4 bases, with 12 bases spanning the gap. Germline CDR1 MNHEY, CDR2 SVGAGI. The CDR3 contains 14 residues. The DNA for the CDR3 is TGTGCCAGCAGTCCCCGACGGGGAAATCAGCCCCAGCATTTT. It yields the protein CASSPRRGNQPQHF.

The DNA for the CDR3 is TGCGCCAGCAGCCGGTCGTGGAACACTGAAGCTTTCTTT. Its protein product is CASSRSWNTEAFF. The rearrangement links TRBV4-3 to TRBJ1-1; D remains unclear. The germline CDR1 and CDR2 sequences are LGHNA and YSLEER. This CDR3 has 13 residues. V was trimmed by 4 bases and J by 1 base, leaving 7 bases between them.

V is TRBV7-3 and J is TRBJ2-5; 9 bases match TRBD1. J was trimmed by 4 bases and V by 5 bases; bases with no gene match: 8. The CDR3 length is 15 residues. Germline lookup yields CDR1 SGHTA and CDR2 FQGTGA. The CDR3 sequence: CASSLLRTGVETQYF. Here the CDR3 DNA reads TGTGCCAGCAGCCTCCTAAGGACAGGGGTAGAGACCCAGTACTTC.